The present T cell receptor beta chain was sequenced within a study of T cells in localized non-small cell lung cancer. General study findings and limits: Of the top 100 tumor clones, median around 50 were in adjacent lung, approximately 30 among its top 100.

Profiling relied on immunoSEQ multiplex PCR, and the TCRdb table lists in-frame clones only, not all of them. The sample includes 75,000 to 95,000 clones, around 90% seen only once; the top ten take 15%. Of note for this clone: The antigen remains undetermined.

This clonotype was obtained from a man between 40 and 75 years old with stage I squamous cell lung carcinoma. Source: peripheral blood, taken before any cancer treatment.

CDR3 DNA: TGTGCCTGGAGTGTAGGGGGGCGCGTATACGGCTACACCTTC. This translates into CAWSVGGRVYGYTF. J is TRBJ1-2 and V is TRBV30; D is perhaps TRBD1 (6 bases). CDR1 GTSNPN and CDR2 SVGIG come from the germline V gene (reference sequence). This CDR3 has 14 amino acids. The V end lost 0 bases, the J end lost 8 bases, and 16 bases lay between the germline ends.